A single sample is the source of the 8 T cell receptor beta chains below, sequenced in a study of blood T cell repertoires in COVID-19. Sequencing used immunoSEQ multiplex PCR; TCRdb keeps in-frame clones, though not all of them. The sample contains some 220,000 clones, 84% of which appear only once. Sequenced input: peripheral blood. Source of these receptors: an elderly woman with active or convalescent COVID-19.

This chain joins TRBV11-2 and TRBJ2-1; D is undetermined. CDR1 is SGHAT, CDR2 FQNNGV, per germline. CDR3 length: 12 amino acids. V lost 5 bases, J lost 8 bases, and 10 bases lay in between. CDR3: CASSPLGYEQFF. CDR3 bases: TGTGCCAGCAGCCCTCTGGGCTATGAGCAGTTCTTC. Full variable domain (missing parts from reference TRBV11-2 and TRBJ2-1): EAGVAQSPRYKIIEKRQSVAFWCNPISGHATLYWYQQILGQGPKLLIQFQNNGVVDDSQLPKDRFSAERLKGVDSTLKIQPAKLEDSAVYLCASSPLGYEQFFGPGTRLTVL.

This clone was observed a handful of times. The CDR3 DNA is TGTGCCAGCAGCTATGACATATCCTACGAGCAGTACTTC. The encoded protein is CASSYDISYEQYF. The genes are TRBV9 and TRBJ2-7; D gene unclear. CDR3 length: 13 amino acids. Germline lookup yields CDR1 SGDLS and CDR2 YYNGEE. The V end was cut by 4 bases, the J end by 1 base, with 9 bases between.

The count of this clone is one. This chain joins TRBV18 and TRBJ1-1; maybe TRBD1 (6 bases). V lost 3 bases and J 7 bases, leaving 9 bases between the germline ends. Germline values: CDR1 KGHSH, CDR2 LQKENI. The length of the CDR3 is 12 residues. Written as DNA, the CDR3 is TGTGCCAGCTCACCCGACAGGAGTGAAGCTTTCTTT. This gives the protein CASSPDRSEAFF.

V gene TRBV5-1 combines with J gene TRBJ2-1; 8 bases line up with TRBD2. The trim removed 4 bases at V and 4 bases at J, leaving 22 bases unmatched. This CDR3 region has 20 residues. CDR1 is SGHRS and CDR2 is YFSETQ in the germline V gene. For the CDR3, the DNA is TGCGCCAGCAGCAAATCTCTCCTAGCGGGCTCCGCCGTAATTTACAATGAGCAGTTCTTC. It translates to CASSKSLLAGSAVIYNEQFF.

The chain combines TRBV9 with TRBJ2-1; 13 bases fit TRBD2. The CDR3 runs 20 residues. Per germline, CDR1 SGDLS and CDR2 YYNGEE. V dropped 0 bases and J dropped 0; count of bases not matched to a gene: 9. CDR3 sequence reads: CASSVVGRTSGSSSYNEQFF. The CDR3 DNA follows: TGTGCCAGCAGCGTAGTGGGAAGGACTAGCGGGAGCAGCTCCTACAATGAGCAGTTCTTC.

The chain combines TRBV27 with TRBJ2-1, with TRBD2 as a possible D gene (6 bases). Trimming shortened V by 3 bases and J by 6 bases, and 15 bases separated the two germline ends. CDR3 length: 15 amino acids. The germline gives CDR1 MNHEY, CDR2 SMNVEV (reference sequence). CDR3 nucleotides: TGTGCCAGCAGTTTTTGGGACTCTAGAGGCAATGAGCAGTTCTTC. Protein: CASSFWDSRGNEQFF.

This rearrangement joins TRBV4-1 to TRBJ1-5; 10 bases are a match to TRBD1. V lost 3 bases to trimming and J lost 6 bases; unmatched junction nucleotides: 5. CDR1 and CDR2 (germline): MGHRA, YSYEKL. CDR3 size: 15 residues. The CDR3 loop reads CASSHRQGAGQPQHF. The CDR3 DNA reads as TGCGCCAGCAGCCACCGACAGGGGGCGGGTCAGCCCCAGCATTTT.

The chain carries TRBV3-1 (or the pseudogene TRBV3-2) and TRBJ2-1; D is unresolved. Germline CDR1 reads LGHDT; CDR2 reads YNNKEL (reference sequence). The CDR3 is made up of 15 amino acids. Trimming pared 1 base from V and 0 bases from J, leaving 7 bases between. The CDR3 reads CASSQGTSSYNEQFF. The CDR3 nucleotides are TGTGCCAGCAGCCAAGGCACGAGCTCCTACAATGAGCAGTTCTTC.